Described below is a single T cell receptor beta chain sequence and its context. Antigen: not known. The CDR3 carries no conserved terminal phenylalanine or tryptophan, so it likely arises from a read error. Sequenced with the Oncomine TCR Beta short-read assay was DNA taken from cultured CD4+ T cells. MiXCR, applied by TCRdb to the PCR reads, yields one record per CDR3 protein. The data hold around 19,000 distinct CDR3 sequences, with about 56% observed a single time. This sample was taken from a study of vaccination and CD4 T cells after COVID-19. Whole-study context: The post-COVID samples were taken a median approximately 95 days after diagnosis, anywhere from 35 to 161. The interval from dose two to post-vaccine sampling had a median of roughly 72 days, and it ranged from 14 to 241. Findings of the study overall: Looking at convalescent patients, a median roughly 83% of reactive clones were present only post-vaccination.

CDR3 length: 15 residues. Germline V gene lookup returns CDR1 SEHNR and CDR2 FQNEAQ (reference sequence). Treatment given: 10-day PBMC culture with coronavirus spike peptide pools or control peptides (ViraFEST assay). Sequenced: CD4+ T cells from blood, cultured in vitro. This sequence originates from a human donor who had recovered from COVID-19. This chain uses TRBV7-9 with TRBJ2-4; 7 positions agree with TRBD2. The CDR3 spells CAGSGGGVARNIQYY. In DNA, the CDR3 is TGTGCCGGCAGCGGTGGGGGGGTGGCGAGAAACATTCAGTACTAC.